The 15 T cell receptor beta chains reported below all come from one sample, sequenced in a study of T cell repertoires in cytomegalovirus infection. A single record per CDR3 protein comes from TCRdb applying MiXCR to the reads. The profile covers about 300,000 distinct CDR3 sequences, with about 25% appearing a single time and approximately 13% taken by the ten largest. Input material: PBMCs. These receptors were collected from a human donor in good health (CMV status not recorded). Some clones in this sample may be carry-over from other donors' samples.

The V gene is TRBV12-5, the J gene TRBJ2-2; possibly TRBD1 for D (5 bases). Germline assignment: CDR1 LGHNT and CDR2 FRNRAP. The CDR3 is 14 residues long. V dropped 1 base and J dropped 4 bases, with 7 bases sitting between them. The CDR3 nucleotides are TGTGCTAGTGGTTTGGGACAGAGCACCGGGGAGCTGTTTTTT. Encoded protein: CASGLGQSTGELFF.

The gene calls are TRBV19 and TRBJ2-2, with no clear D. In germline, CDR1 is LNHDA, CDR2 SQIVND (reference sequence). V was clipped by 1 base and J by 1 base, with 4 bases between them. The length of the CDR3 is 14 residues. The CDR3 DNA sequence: TGTGCCAGTAGTATAGTCAAGAACACCGGGGAGCTGTTTTTT. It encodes CASSIVKNTGELFF.

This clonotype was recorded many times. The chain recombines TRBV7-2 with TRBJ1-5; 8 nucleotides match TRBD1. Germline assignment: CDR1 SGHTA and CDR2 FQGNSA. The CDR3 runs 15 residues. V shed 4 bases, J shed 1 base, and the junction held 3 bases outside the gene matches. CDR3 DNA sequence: TGTGCCAGCAGCTCCGGACAGGGAAGCAATCAGCCCCAGCATTTT. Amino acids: CASSSGQGSNQPQHF.

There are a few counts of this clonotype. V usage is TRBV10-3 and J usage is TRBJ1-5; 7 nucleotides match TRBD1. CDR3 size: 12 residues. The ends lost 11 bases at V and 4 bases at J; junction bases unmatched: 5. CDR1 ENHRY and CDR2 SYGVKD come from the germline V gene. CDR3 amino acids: CAAGTDNQPQHF. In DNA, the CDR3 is TGTGCCGCCGGGACAGATAATCAGCCCCAGCATTTT.

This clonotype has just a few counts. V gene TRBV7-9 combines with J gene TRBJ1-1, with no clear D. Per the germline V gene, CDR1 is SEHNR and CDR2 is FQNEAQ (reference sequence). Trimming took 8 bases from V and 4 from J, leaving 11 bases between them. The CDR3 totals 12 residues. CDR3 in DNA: TGTGCCAGCTCGAGGGCACCCACTGAAGCTTTCTTT. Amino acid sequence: CASSRAPTEAFF.

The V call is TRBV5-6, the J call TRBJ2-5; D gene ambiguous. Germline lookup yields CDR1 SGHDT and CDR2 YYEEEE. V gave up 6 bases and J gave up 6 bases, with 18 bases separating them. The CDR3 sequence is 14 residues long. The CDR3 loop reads CASTYGAASQTQYF. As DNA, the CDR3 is TGTGCCAGCACCTACGGTGCGGCCTCGCAGACCCAGTACTTC.

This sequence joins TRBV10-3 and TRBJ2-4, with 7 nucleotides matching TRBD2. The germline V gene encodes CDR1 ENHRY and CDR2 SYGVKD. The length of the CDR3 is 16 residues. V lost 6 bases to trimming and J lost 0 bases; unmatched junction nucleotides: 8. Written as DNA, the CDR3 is TGTGCCATCAGACCTACTAGCGAACTAGCCAAAAACATTCAGTACTTC. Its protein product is CAIRPTSELAKNIQYF.

The CDR3 coding sequence is TGCGCCAGCAGCCAGACGGGACAGGCGTTCGAGCAGTTCTTC. Residues: CASSQTGQAFEQFF. The chain uses TRBV5-1 and TRBJ2-1; 8 positions agree with TRBD1. The J segment lost 10 bases and the V segment lost 4 bases, leaving 10 bases of the junction unmatched. Per the germline V gene, CDR1 is SGHRS and CDR2 is YFSETQ. The CDR3 extends over 14 amino acids. Drawing the rest from reference TRBV5-1 and TRBJ2-1, the complete variable domain is KAGVTQTPRYLIKTRGQQVTLSCSPISGHRSVSWYQQTPGQGLQFLFEYFSETQRNKGNFPGRFSGRQFSNSRSEMNVSTLELGDSALYLCASSQTGQAFEQFFGPGTRLTVL.

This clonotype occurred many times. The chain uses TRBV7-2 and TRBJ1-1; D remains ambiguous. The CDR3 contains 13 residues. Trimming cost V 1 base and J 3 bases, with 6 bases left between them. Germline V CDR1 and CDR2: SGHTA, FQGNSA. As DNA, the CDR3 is TGTGCCAGCAGCTTAGGGCGGCACACTGAAGCTTTCTTT. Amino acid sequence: CASSLGRHTEAFF.

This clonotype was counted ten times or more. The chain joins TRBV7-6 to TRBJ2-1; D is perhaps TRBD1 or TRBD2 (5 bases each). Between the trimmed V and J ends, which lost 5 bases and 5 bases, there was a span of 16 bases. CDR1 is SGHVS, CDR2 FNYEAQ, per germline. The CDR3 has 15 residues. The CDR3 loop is CASSTGQLGNNEQFF. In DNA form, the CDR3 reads TGTGCCAGCAGCACGGGGCAACTAGGAAACAATGAGCAGTTCTTC.

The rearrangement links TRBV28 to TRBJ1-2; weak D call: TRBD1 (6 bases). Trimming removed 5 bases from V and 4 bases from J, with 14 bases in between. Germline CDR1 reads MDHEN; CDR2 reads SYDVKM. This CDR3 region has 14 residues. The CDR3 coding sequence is TGTGCCAGCAGTACACACGGACAGCGCTATGGCTACACCTTC. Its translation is CASSTHGQRYGYTF.

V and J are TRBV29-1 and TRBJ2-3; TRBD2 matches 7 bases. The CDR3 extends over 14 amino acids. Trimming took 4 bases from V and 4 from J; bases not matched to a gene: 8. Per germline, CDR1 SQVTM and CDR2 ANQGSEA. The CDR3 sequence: CSVVSLAVPDTQYF. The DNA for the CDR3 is TGCAGCGTTGTTAGTCTAGCGGTCCCAGATACGCAGTATTTT.

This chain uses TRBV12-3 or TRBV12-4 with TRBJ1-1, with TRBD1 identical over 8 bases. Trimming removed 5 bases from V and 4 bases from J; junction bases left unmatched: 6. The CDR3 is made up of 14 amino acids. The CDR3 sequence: CASSDTGGGTEAFF. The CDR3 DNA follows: TGTGCCAGCAGTGACACAGGGGGGGGCACTGAAGCTTTCTTT.

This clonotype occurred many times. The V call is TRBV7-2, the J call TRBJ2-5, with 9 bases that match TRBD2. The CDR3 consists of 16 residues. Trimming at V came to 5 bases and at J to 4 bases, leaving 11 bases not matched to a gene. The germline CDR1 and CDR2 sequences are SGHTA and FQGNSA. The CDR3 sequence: CASSLSRAGGVETQYF. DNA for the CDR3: TGTGCCAGCAGCCTGAGTAGGGCGGGAGGGGTAGAGACCCAGTACTTC.

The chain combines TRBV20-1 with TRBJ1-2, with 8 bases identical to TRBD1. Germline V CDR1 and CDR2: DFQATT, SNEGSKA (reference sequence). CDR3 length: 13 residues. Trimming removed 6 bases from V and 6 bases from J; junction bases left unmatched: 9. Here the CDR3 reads CSAPRTGQNGYTF. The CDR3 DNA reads TGCAGTGCCCCCCGGACAGGGCAGAATGGCTACACCTTC.